The T cell receptor (beta chain) described here comes from a study of blood T cell repertoires in COVID-19. Across the whole study: Whether acute or convalescent, the COVID-19 samples came from the United States, Italy and Spain. PBMCs, B-cell-depleted T cells, or T cells provided the cDNA or gDNA that made up the material.

Enrollment of patients from Seattle took place during active infection, with longitudinal follow-up. The ends were cut back, 2 bases at V and 4 bases at J, with 15 bases in the middle. Per the germline V gene, CDR1 is LGHDT and CDR2 is YNNKEL (reference sequence). This CDR3 has 15 residues. Only in-frame clones appear in the TCRdb table, and some are missing; sequencing was by immunoSEQ multiplex PCR. This table holds roughly 250,000 clones, more than 85% found once. This clonotype originated in a person aged 18 to 35 with COVID-19, enrolled during active disease. The specimen was peripheral blood. J is TRBJ2-7 and V is TRBV3-1 (or the pseudogene TRBV3-2); TRBD1 is a possible D gene (5 bases). Written as DNA, the CDR3 is TGTGCCAGCAGCCAAAGGGGCGCTGGGATTTACGAGCAGTACTTC. It codes for CASSQRGAGIYEQYF.